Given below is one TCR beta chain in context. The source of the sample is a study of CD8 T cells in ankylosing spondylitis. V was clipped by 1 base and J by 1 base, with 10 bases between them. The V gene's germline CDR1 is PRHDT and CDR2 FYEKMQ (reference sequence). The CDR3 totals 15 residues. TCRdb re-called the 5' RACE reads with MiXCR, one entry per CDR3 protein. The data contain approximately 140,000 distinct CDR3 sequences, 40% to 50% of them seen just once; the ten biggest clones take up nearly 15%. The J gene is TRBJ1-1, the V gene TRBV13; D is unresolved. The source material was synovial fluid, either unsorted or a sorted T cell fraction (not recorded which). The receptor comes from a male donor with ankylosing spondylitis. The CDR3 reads CASSLALPRNTEAFF. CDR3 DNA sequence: TGTGCCAGCAGCTTAGCGTTGCCCCGGAACACTGAAGCTTTCTTT.